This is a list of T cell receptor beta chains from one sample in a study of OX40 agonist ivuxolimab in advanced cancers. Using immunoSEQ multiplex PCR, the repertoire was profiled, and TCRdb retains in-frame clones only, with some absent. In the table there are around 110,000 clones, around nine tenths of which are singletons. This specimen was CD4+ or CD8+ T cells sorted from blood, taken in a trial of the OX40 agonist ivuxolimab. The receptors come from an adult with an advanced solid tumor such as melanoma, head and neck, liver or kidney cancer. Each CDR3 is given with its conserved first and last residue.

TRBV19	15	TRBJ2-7	CASSMWAGSSYEQYF
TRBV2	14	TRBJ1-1	CASRQEGMNTEAFF
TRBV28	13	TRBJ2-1	CASGRQDDNEQFF
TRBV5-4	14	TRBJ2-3	CASRRGLLADTQYF
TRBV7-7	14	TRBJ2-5	CASSLGGGGETQYF
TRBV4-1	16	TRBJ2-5	CASSQGPGILQETQYF
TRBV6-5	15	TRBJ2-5	CASSPGGGGQETQYF
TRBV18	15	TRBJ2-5	CASSSLGTGQETQYF
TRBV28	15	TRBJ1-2	CASSSQGANNYGYTF
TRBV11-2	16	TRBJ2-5	CASSVQTGGAGETQYF
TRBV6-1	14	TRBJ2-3	CASSDGGGTDTQYF
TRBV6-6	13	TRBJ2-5	CASSYGRRETQYF
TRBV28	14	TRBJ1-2	CASTGQGWGYGYTF
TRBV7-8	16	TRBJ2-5	CASSLVGGAGGETQYF
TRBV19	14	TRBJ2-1	CASRGSGAYNEQFF
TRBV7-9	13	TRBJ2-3	CASSSWTESAQYF
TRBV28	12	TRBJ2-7	CASRDGAYEQYF
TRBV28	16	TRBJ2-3	CASTSRGTGVADTQYF
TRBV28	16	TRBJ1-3	CASSAETGGSGNTIYF
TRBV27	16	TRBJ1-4	CASRPPIRGRNEKLFF
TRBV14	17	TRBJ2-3	CASSQVLVSGLTDTQYF
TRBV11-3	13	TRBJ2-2	CASSRQYTGELFF
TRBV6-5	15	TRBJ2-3	CASSRQPYSTDTQYF
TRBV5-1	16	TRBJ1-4	CASSLAAYPTNEKLFF
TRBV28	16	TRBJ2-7	CASSSSAGGSLHEQYF
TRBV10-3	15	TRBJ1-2	CAISASGARDYGYTF
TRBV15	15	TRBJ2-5	CATSRDSTAQETQYF
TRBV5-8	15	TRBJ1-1	CASSLGGGMNTEAFF
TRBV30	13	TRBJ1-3	CAWIGIAGNTIYF
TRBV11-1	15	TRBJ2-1	CASSLGAGAYNEQFF
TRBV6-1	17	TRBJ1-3	CASSEALWTGTGNTIYF
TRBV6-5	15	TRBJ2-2	CASSYSMSNTGELFF
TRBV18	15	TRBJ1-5	CASSPRGQGDQPQHF
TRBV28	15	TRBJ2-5	CASSLGGRDQETQYF
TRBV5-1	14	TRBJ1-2	CASSGTTNEVGYTF